This record looks at one T cell receptor beta chain sequence and its context. No antigen is known for it. This may be a read error: a much more frequent sequence differs by one nucleotide. What was amplified from RNA transcripts were TCR beta CDR3 regions. HTBI primers were used for first-round RT-PCR of the TCR CDR3. MiXCR, run by TCRdb on the multiplex PCR reads, gives a single entry per CDR3 protein. The sample records around 99,000 distinct CDR3 sequences, about 16% being singletons. These data originate in a study of T cells in Graves' hyperthyroidism and ophthalmopathy. Findings and limits, study-wide: Separation of ophthalmopathy from stable hyperthyroidism was achieved by a 13 V-J model. Progression to ophthalmopathy was predicted a median of approximately seven months early.

V was shortened by 1 base and J by 8 bases, with 12 bases between the two germline ends. CDR1 is SGHVS, CDR2 FNYEAQ, per germline. CDR3 size: 14 residues. Graves' hyperthyroidism is called stable when ophthalmopathy does not progress within 18 months. Clinical symptoms, serum thyroxine, TRAb, thyroid ultrasound and orbital computed tomography informed diagnoses. The sample taken for sequencing was blood. This TCR was sampled from a woman between 45 and 65 years old with Graves' hyperthyroidism. V usage is TRBV7-6 and J usage is TRBJ2-1, with D maybe TRBD1 (5 bases). The CDR3 region has the DNA TGTGCCAGCAGCTTAGATAAGGGGTGGCATGAGCAGTTCTTC. This gives the protein CASSLDKGWHEQFF.